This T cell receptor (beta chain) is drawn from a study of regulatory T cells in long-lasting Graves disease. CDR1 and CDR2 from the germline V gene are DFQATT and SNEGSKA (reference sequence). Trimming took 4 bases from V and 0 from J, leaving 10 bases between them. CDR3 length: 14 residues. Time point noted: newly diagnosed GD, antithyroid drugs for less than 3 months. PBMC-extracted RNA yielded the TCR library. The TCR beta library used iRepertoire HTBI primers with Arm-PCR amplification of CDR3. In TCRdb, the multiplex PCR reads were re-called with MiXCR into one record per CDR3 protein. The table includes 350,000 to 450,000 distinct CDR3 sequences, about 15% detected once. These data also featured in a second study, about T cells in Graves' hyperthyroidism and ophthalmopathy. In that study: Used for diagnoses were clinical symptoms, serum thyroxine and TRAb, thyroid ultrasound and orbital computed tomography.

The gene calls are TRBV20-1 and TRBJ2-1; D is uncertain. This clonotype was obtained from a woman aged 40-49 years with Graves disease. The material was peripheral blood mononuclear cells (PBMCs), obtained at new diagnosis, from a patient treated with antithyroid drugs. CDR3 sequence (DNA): TGCAGTGCTATATTACCGGGCTCCTACAATGAGCAGTTCTTC. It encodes CSAILPGSYNEQFF.